This TCR beta chain came from a study of blood T cells in healthy people across ages. Study-wide results and limits: When set beside aged donors, long-lived donors presented more naive CD4+ cells and higher diversity. Higher naive T cell percentage went strongly together with higher TCR beta diversity.

This clonotype was recorded a few times. Its antigen is currently unknown. Isolated per sample were at least 7 million PBMCs. For the second PCR, which ran for about 6 to 12 cycles, a sample-barcoded 5' primer and a J-beta primer mix were used. TCRdb reanalysed the 5' RACE reads using MiXCR and keeps one entry per CDR3 protein. The profile shows approximately 1,000,000 distinct CDR3 sequences, roughly 45% of them singletons. The length of the CDR3 is 14 residues. From germline, CDR1 is SQVTM and CDR2 ANQGSEA. Trimming took 7 bases from V and 5 from J, leaving 18 bases between them. This chain connects TRBV29-1 to TRBJ2-1, with D perhaps matching TRBD2 (6 bases). The sample was blood. The receptor was derived from a woman in her sixties or seventies in good health. The CDR3 sequence is CSALPGLQDNEQFF. DNA of the CDR3: TGCAGCGCCCTTCCGGGACTCCAGGACAATGAGCAGTTCTTC.